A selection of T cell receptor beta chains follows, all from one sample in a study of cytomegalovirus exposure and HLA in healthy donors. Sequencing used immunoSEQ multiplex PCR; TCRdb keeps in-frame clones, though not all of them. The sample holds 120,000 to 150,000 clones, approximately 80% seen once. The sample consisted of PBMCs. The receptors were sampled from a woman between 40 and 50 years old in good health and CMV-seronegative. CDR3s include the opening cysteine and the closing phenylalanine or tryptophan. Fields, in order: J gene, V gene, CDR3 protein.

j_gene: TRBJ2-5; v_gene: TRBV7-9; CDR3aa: CSSSFGQETQYF
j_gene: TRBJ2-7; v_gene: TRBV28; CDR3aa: CASSHQVGGGQENYEQYF
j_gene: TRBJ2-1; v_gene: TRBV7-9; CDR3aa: CASSSMKLAGGYEQFF
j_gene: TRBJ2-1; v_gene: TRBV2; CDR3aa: CASSERVTSGNFF
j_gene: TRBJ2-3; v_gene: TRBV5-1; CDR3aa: CASSPSSRTDTQYF
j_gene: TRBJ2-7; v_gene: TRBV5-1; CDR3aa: CASSMGRRRLAVSYEQYF
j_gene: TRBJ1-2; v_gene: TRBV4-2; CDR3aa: CASSPGRYGYTF
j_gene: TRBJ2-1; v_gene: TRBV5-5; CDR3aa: CASTTPGLSYNEQFF
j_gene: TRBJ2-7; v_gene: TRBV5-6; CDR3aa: CASSPVGATYEQYF
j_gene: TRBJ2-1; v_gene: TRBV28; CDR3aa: CASRTGQGSYNEQFF
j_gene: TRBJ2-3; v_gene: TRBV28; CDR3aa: CASSLSPGTSWGTDTQYF
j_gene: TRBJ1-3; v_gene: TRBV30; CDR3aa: CAWGLSGNTIYF
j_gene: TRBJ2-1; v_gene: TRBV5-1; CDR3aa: CASSLGGREQFF
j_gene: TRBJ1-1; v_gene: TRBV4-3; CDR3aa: CASSQDSVYTEAFF
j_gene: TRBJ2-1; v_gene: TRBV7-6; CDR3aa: CASSLARSPGYNEQFF
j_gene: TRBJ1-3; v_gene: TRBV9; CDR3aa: CASSVGRGPGNTIYF
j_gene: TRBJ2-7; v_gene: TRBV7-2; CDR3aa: CASSQTGTVYEQYF
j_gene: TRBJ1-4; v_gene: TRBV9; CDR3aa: CASSVGVTLNEKLFF